This entry is about one T cell receptor beta chain. The antigen is undetermined. Documented time point: pretreatment peripheral blood. All patients handed over anywhere from 1 to 8 samples, pretreatment and on-treatment. Produced via immunoSEQ multiplex PCR; TCRdb's table is partial and in-frame only. The table shows around 82,000 clones, with 84% occurring only once. This sample is drawn from a study of PD-L1 blockade in urothelial cancer. Turning to the study itself: Atezolizumab therapy began for patients in about 2014, dosed at 1,200 mg intravenously every 3 weeks. Enrolled patients had been treated previously with 0 to 3 chemotherapy regimens.

The CDR3 runs 14 residues. Germline CDR1 is ENHRY and CDR2 is SYGVKD. After removal of 2 bases from V and 4 bases from J, the junction contained 2 bases not matched to a gene. The study, taken as a whole, reports: Tumor-associated blood clones were expanded more by durable-benefit patients at 3 weeks.

This TCR derives from a man aged 60 to 75 with urothelial cancer. The sequencing used PBMCs, collected around atezolizumab (anti-PD-L1) treatment. The chain has TRBV10-3 and TRBJ2-7, with 10 bases fitting TRBD1. CDR3 sequence: CAISEGTGAYEQYF. CDR3 bases: TGTGCCATCAGTGAGGGGACAGGGGCATACGAGCAGTACTTC.